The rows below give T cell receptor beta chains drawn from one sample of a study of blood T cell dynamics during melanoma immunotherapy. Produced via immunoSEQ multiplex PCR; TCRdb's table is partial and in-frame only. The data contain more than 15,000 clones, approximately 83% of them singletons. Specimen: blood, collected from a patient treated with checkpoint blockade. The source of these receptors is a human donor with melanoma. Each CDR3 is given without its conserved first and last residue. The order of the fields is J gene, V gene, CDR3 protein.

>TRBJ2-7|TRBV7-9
ASSLPGQHEQY
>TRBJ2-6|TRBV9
ASDSSSGANVLT
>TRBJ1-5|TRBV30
AWSLGQGHQPQH
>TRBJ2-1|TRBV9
ASSGINEQF
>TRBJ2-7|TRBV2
ASSESGAKHYEQY
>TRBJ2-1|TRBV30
AWQLAAVGEQF
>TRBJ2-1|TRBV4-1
ASSQVDMGLSSYNEQF
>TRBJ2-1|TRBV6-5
ASSRQGTYNEQF
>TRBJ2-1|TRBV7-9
ASSLAAARYNEQF
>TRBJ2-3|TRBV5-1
ASSLGVGDTQY
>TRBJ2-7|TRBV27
ASSHDRGEQY
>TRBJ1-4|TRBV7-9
AGSLGPGGNEKLF
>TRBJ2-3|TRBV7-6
ASSFPTSDTQY
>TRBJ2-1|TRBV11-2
ASSLDVGGSGLEQF
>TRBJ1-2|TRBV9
ASSIGTGGSYGYT
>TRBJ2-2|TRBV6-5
ASSYSVTYTGELF
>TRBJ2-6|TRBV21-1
ASSDPTGRTGSSGANVLT
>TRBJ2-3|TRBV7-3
ASSLSGLDTQY
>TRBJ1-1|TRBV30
AWGDRKRTEAF
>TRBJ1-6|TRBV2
ASHTLQGGNSPLH
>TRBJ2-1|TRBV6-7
ASSTPRGGPGYYNEQF
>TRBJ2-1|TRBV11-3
ASSLSFWRAGGKIMDEQF
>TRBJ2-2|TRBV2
ASSRTSSPTGELF
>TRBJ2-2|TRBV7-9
ASSLASGAGELF
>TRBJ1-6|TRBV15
ATSRNTGTGGSPLH
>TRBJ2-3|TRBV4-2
ASSKGTSGRGTVSTDTQY
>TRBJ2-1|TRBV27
ASSLGGSRDNEQF
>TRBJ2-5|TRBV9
ASSVAASVYQETQY
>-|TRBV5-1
ASSFNGNQLEQY
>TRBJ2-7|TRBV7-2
ASSHDRGYEQY
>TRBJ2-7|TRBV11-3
ASSLIAGDSGEQY
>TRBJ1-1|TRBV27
ASRPGGPTEAF
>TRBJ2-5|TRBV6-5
ASSPGTSQETQY
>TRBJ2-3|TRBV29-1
SARGRGSTDTQY
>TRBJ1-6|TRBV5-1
ASSLERRGKSPLH
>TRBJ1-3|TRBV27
ASRGGSGNTIY
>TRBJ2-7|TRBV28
ASSLYPFKGQGSYEQC
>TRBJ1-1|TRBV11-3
ASSLVRDRGAGAEAF
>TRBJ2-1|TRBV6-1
ASSEAKGLAGSSYNEQF
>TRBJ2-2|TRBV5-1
ASSFGGELF
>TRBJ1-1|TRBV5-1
ASSTDRYTEAF
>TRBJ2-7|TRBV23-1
ASTGQSSYEQY
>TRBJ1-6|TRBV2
ASSVRQGRLQSPLH
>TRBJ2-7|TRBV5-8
ASSPQGTSGIYEQY
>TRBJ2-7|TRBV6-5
ASSLLGPAYEQY
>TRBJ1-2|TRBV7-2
ASSLEGRGGNYGYT
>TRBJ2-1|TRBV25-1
ASKGGREQF
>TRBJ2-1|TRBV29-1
SVGVKREVYNEQF
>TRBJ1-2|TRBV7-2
ASSHGQKYGYT
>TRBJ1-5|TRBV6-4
ASSAEGGQPQH
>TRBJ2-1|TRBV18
ASSQYYGGSQADNEQF
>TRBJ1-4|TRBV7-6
ASSIDRNEKLF
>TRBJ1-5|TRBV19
ASSIGGAYSNQPQH
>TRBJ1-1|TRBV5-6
ASSWGRGRPEAF
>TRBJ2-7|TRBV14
ASRLAGGPYEQY
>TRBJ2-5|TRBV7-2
ASSLKGSETQY